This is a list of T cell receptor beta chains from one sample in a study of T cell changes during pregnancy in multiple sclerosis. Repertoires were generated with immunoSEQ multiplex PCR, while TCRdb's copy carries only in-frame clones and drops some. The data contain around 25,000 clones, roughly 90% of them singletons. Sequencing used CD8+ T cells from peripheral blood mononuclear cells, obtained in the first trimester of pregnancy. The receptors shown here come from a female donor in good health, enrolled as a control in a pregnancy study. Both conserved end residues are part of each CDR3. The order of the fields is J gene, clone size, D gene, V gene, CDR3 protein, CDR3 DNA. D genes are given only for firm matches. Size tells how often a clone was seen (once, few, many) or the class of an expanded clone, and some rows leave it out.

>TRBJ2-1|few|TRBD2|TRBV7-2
CASSLGFSVAGSGEQFF
TGTGCCAGCAGCTTAGGGTTTTCGGTAGCGGGGTCGGGTGAGCAGTTCTTC
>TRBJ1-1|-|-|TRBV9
CASSVDDSLMNTEAFF
TGTGCCAGCAGCGTAGACGACAGCCTTATGAACACTGAAGCTTTCTTT
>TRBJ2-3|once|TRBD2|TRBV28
CASSPLGAGGSTDTQYF
TGTGCCAGCAGTCCCCTAGGGGCGGGGGGTAGCACAGATACGCAGTATTTT
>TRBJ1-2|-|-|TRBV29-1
CSVFSGDHYGYTF
TGCAGCGTTTTCTCAGGGGACCACTATGGCTACACCTTC
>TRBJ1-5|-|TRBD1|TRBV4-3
CASSLKWQGAQPQHF
TGCGCCAGCAGCTTAAAGTGGCAGGGGGCCCAGCCCCAGCATTTT
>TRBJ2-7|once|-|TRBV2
CASREEGHYEQYF
TGTGCCAGCAGGGAGGAGGGGCACTACGAGCAGTACTTC
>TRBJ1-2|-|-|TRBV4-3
CASSQVDSNYGYTF
TGCGCCAGCAGCCAAGTGGACAGTAACTATGGCTACACCTTC
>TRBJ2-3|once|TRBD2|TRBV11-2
CASSLTLSGGAGTDTQYF
TGTGCCAGCAGCTTGACCCTTAGCGGGGGGGCCGGCACAGATACGCAGTATTTT
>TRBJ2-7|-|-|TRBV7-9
CASSLDSHEQYF
TGTGCCAGCAGCTTGGACAGTCACGAGCAGTACTTC
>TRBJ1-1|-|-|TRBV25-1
CASSGQVDTEAFF
TGTGCCAGCAGTGGACAGGTTGACACTGAAGCTTTCTTT
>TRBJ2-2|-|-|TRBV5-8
CASSFSGVVRVSELFF
TGTGCCAGCAGCTTTTCCGGGGTAGTCCGGGTTTCCGAGCTGTTTTTT
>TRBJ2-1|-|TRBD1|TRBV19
CASTLRGPPHNEQFF
TGTGCCAGTACCCTCAGGGGGCCCCCCCACAATGAGCAGTTCTTC
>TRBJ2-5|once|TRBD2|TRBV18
CASSRTRGWETQYF
TGTGCCAGCTCACGGACTAGGGGCTGGGAGACCCAGTACTTC
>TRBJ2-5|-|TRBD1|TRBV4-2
CASSRTGSGETQYF
TGTGCCAGCTCCCGGACAGGGTCAGGGGAGACCCAGTACTTC
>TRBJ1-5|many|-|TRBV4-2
CASSQDNNQPQHF
TGTGCCAGCAGCCAGGACAATAATCAGCCCCAGCATTTT
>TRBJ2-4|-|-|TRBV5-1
CASSLGGAGQYF
TGCGCCAGCAGCTTGGGCGGGGCCGGTCAGTACTTC
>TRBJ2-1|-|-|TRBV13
CASRGRNEQFF
TGTGCCAGCAGGGGGAGGAATGAGCAGTTCTTC
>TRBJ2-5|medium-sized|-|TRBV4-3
CASSPRGGVRETQYF
TGCGCCAGCAGCCCCCGAGGAGGGGTAAGGGAGACCCAGTACTTC
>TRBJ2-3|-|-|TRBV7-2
CASSLPRTASTDTQYF
TGTGCCAGCAGCCTGCCCAGGACAGCTAGCACAGATACGCAGTATTTT
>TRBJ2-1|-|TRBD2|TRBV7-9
CASSFRAGVDNEQFF
TGTGCCAGCAGCTTCCGAGCGGGAGTCGACAATGAGCAGTTCTTC
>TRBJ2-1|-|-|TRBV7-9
CASRPQGRTGEQFF
TGTGCCAGCAGACCCCAGGGGAGAACGGGTGAGCAGTTCTTC
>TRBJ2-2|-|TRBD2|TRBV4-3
CASSQDLRGGSPGELFF
TGCGCCAGCAGCCAAGATCTTCGGGGGGGGTCTCCCGGGGAGCTGTTTTTT
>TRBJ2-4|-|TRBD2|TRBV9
CASSVGYGGAKNIQYF
TGTGCCAGCAGCGTAGGATACGGGGGGGCCAAAAACATTCAGTACTTC
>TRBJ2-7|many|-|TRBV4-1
CASSQDHPWATPYEQYF
TGCGCCAGCAGCCAAGATCACCCCTGGGCGACCCCCTACGAGCAGTACTTC
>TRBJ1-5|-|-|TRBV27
CASSPETGNNQPQHF
TGTGCCAGCAGTCCCGAAACAGGGAACAATCAGCCCCAGCATTTT
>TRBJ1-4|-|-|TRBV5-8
CASSFSGNEKLFF
TGTGCCAGCAGCTTTTCAGGGAATGAAAAACTGTTTTTT
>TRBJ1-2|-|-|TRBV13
CASSSGRAGFYGYTF
TGTGCCAGCAGCTCCGGACGAGCGGGGTTCTATGGCTACACCTTC
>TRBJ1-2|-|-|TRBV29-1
CSVETPLGYTF
TGCAGCGTCGAGACTCCCTTGGGCTACACCTTC
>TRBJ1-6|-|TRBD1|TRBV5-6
CASIVYPGQNSPLHF
TGTGCCAGCATCGTCTATCCGGGACAGAATTCACCCCTCCACTTT
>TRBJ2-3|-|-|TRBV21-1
CASSKETSGGQSTDTQYF
TGTGCCAGCAGCAAAGAGACTAGCGGGGGGCAGAGCACAGATACGCAGTATTTT
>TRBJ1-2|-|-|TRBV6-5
CASSYSNPEGGYTF
TGTGCCAGCAGTTACTCGAATCCGGAGGGCGGCTACACCTTC
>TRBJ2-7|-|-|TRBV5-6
CASSFHPGDTHEQYF
TGTGCCAGCAGCTTCCATCCCGGGGACACCCACGAGCAGTACTTC
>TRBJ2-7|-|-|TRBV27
CASSHRGGQTRDEQYF
TGTGCCAGCAGTCACCGGGGGGGACAGACTAGGGACGAGCAGTACTTC
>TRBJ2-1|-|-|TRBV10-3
CAISSPGGDEQFF
TGTGCCATATCTTCTCCGGGGGGCGATGAGCAGTTCTTC
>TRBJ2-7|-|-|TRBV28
CASSFSAVSEQYF
TGTGCCAGCAGTTTTAGTGCCGTATCCGAGCAGTACTTC
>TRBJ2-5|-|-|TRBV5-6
CASSLASGQETQYF
TGTGCCAGCAGCTTGGCAAGCGGCCAAGAGACCCAGTACTTC
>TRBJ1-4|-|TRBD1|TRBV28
CASSLRTTGEDEKLFF
TGTGCCAGCAGTTTGCGAACCACAGGGGAGGATGAAAAACTGTTTTTT
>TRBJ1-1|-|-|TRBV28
CASSRGVTEAFF
TGTGCCAGCAGCAGGGGTGTGACTGAAGCTTTCTTT
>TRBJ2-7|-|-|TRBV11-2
CASSLQTSYEQYF
TGTGCCAGCAGTTTACAGACAAGCTACGAGCAGTACTTC
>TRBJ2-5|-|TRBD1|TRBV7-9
CASSLALQGAKETQYF
TGTGCCAGCAGCTTAGCGCTGCAGGGGGCGAAAGAGACCCAGTACTTC
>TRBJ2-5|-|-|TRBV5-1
CASSLVRETQYF
TGCGCCAGCAGCTTGGTGAGAGAGACCCAGTACTTC
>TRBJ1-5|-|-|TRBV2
CASRATGNQPQHF
TGTGCCAGCAGAGCGACAGGCAATCAGCCCCAGCATTTT
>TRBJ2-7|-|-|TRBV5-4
CASSLVGDNSYEQYF
TGTGCCAGCAGCTTGGTAGGGGACAACTCCTACGAGCAGTACTTC
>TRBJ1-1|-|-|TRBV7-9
CASSLVSGNTEAFF
TGTGCCAGCAGCTTAGTGTCGGGGAACACTGAAGCTTTCTTT
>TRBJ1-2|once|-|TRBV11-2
CASSERTVSYGYTF
TGTGCCAGCAGCGAGCGGACAGTTAGTTATGGCTACACCTTC